These T cell receptor beta chains were read from a single sample in a study of OX40 agonist ivuxolimab in advanced cancers. Sequencing was performed with immunoSEQ multiplex PCR; in TCRdb, only in-frame clones are kept and a portion is missing. The sample contains almost 50,000 clones, 81% of which appear only once. The specimen was CD4+ or CD8+ T cells sorted from blood, collected in a trial of the OX40 agonist ivuxolimab. The receptors originated from an adult with an advanced solid tumor such as melanoma, head and neck, liver or kidney cancer. CDR3s include the opening cysteine and the closing phenylalanine or tryptophan. The order of the fields is V gene, D gene, clone size, J gene, CDR3 protein, CDR3 DNA. The D gene is left open where the match is weak. Clone size is given for some rows only: seen once, a few or many times, or a class if the clone is expanded.

v_call: TRBV30; d_call: TRBD2; clone_size: NA; j_call: TRBJ2-1; cdr3_aa: CAWTWTSGTYNEQFF; cdr3_nt: TGTGCCTGGACATGGACTAGCGGGACCTACAATGAGCAGTTCTTC
v_call: TRBV29-1; d_call: NA; clone_size: NA; j_call: TRBJ2-1; cdr3_aa: CSVERENYNEQFF; cdr3_nt: TGCAGCGTTGAAAGGGAAAACTACAATGAGCAGTTCTTC
v_call: TRBV9; d_call: TRBD2; clone_size: NA; j_call: TRBJ2-2; cdr3_aa: CASSSPGTSKTGELFF; cdr3_nt: TGTGCCAGCAGCTCCCCCGGGACTAGCAAGACCGGGGAGCTGTTTTTT
v_call: TRBV6-6; d_call: NA; clone_size: NA; j_call: TRBJ2-1; cdr3_aa: CASSLFIDNEQFF; cdr3_nt: TGTGCCAGCAGTTTATTTATCGACAATGAGCAGTTCTTC
v_call: TRBV19; d_call: TRBD1; clone_size: NA; j_call: TRBJ1-5; cdr3_aa: CASSIYLEGAGNQPQHF; cdr3_nt: TGTGCCAGTAGTATTTATCTGGAGGGGGCTGGCAATCAGCCCCAGCATTTT
v_call: TRBV28; d_call: NA; clone_size: NA; j_call: TRBJ2-6; cdr3_aa: CASSLLLASGANVLTF; cdr3_nt: TGTGCCAGCAGTTTATTACTAGCCAGTGGGGCCAACGTCCTGACTTTC
v_call: TRBV2; d_call: NA; clone_size: NA; j_call: TRBJ2-7; cdr3_aa: CASSEAASSAYEQYF; cdr3_nt: TGTGCCAGCAGTGAAGCTGCTAGTAGCGCCTACGAGCAGTACTTC
v_call: TRBV21-1; d_call: NA; clone_size: NA; j_call: TRBJ1-6; cdr3_aa: CASSALGRYNSPLHF; cdr3_nt: TGTGCCAGCAGCGCCTTGGGCCGGTATAATTCACCCCTCCACTTT
v_call: TRBV2; d_call: NA; clone_size: NA; j_call: TRBJ2-2; cdr3_aa: CASSSGTNTGELFF; cdr3_nt: TGTGCCAGTTCGTCGGGAACGAACACCGGGGAGCTGTTTTTT
v_call: TRBV6-5; d_call: NA; clone_size: once; j_call: TRBJ1-5; cdr3_aa: CPPNPPQHF; cdr3_nt: TGTCCCCCCAATCCGCCCCAGCATTTT
v_call: TRBV4-3; d_call: NA; clone_size: NA; j_call: TRBJ2-7; cdr3_aa: CASSPGAYYEQYF; cdr3_nt: TGCGCCAGCAGCCCCGGGGCCTACTACGAGCAGTACTTC
v_call: TRBV7-9; d_call: NA; clone_size: medium-sized; j_call: TRBJ1-2; cdr3_aa: CASSSSGTSHGYTF; cdr3_nt: TGTGCCAGCAGCTCCTCGGGGACAAGCCATGGCTACACCTTC
v_call: TRBV4-1; d_call: NA; clone_size: NA; j_call: TRBJ1-1; cdr3_aa: CASSQDAGNTEAFF; cdr3_nt: TGCGCCAGCAGCCAAGATGCGGGGAACACTGAAGCTTTCTTT
v_call: TRBV29-1; d_call: TRBD2; clone_size: NA; j_call: TRBJ2-7; cdr3_aa: CSVETSATYEQYF; cdr3_nt: TGCAGCGTTGAGACTAGCGCAACCTACGAGCAGTACTTC
v_call: TRBV28; d_call: NA; clone_size: NA; j_call: TRBJ1-2; cdr3_aa: CASSLRVVGYGYTF; cdr3_nt: TGTGCCAGCAGTTTGCGGGTTGTGGGCTATGGCTACACCTTC
v_call: TRBV28; d_call: NA; clone_size: few; j_call: TRBJ2-2; cdr3_aa: CASSLGVGSGTGELFF; cdr3_nt: TGTGCCAGCAGTTTAGGGGTAGGGAGTGGCACCGGGGAGCTGTTTTTT
v_call: TRBV6-4; d_call: TRBD1; clone_size: NA; j_call: TRBJ2-2; cdr3_aa: CASSYLMTGAGTGELFF; cdr3_nt: TGTGCCAGCAGTTACCTAATGACAGGGGCAGGCACCGGGGAGCTGTTTTTT
v_call: TRBV5-6; d_call: TRBD1; clone_size: NA; j_call: TRBJ2-1; cdr3_aa: CASSAGQGNEQFF; cdr3_nt: TGTGCCAGCAGCGCAGGACAGGGGAATGAGCAGTTCTTC
v_call: TRBV30; d_call: NA; clone_size: few; j_call: TRBJ2-2; cdr3_aa: CAWSVPWINTGELFF; cdr3_nt: TGTGCCTGGAGTGTACCCTGGATCAACACCGGGGAGCTGTTTTTT
v_call: TRBV19; d_call: TRBD1; clone_size: NA; j_call: TRBJ1-1; cdr3_aa: CASSIKTGGSTEAFF; cdr3_nt: TGTGCCAGTAGTATCAAGACAGGGGGAAGCACTGAAGCTTTCTTT
v_call: TRBV6-6; d_call: NA; clone_size: NA; j_call: TRBJ1-3; cdr3_aa: CASRTGNTIYF; cdr3_nt: TGTGCCAGCAGAACTGGAAACACCATATATTTT
v_call: TRBV13; d_call: NA; clone_size: NA; j_call: TRBJ2-1; cdr3_aa: CASSPQGFPSYNEQFF; cdr3_nt: TGTGCCAGCAGCCCGCAGGGGTTTCCCTCCTACAATGAGCAGTTCTTC
v_call: TRBV7-2; d_call: TRBD2; clone_size: NA; j_call: TRBJ2-5; cdr3_aa: CASSPEVGREFATQYF; cdr3_nt: TGTGCCAGCAGCCCGGAGGTCGGGAGGGAGTTTGCGACCCAGTACTTC
v_call: TRBV4-3; d_call: TRBD2; clone_size: NA; j_call: TRBJ2-1; cdr3_aa: CASSQVGTSGIYNEQFF; cdr3_nt: TGCGCCAGCAGCCAAGTGGGGACTAGCGGGATATACAATGAGCAGTTCTTC
v_call: TRBV11-2; d_call: NA; clone_size: NA; j_call: TRBJ2-1; cdr3_aa: CASSLQDEQFF; cdr3_nt: TGTGCCAGCAGCTTGCAGGATGAGCAGTTCTTC
v_call: TRBV5-4; d_call: TRBD2; clone_size: NA; j_call: TRBJ2-1; cdr3_aa: CASSTRSSGSYNEQFF; cdr3_nt: TGTGCCAGCAGCACCCGGTCTAGCGGGAGCTACAATGAGCAGTTCTTC
v_call: TRBV9; d_call: NA; clone_size: NA; j_call: TRBJ2-3; cdr3_aa: CASSGGTTDTQYF; cdr3_nt: TGTGCCAGCAGCGGGGGGACCACAGATACGCAGTATTTT
v_call: TRBV14; d_call: NA; clone_size: NA; j_call: TRBJ2-2; cdr3_aa: CASSQDRSGWTGELFF; cdr3_nt: TGTGCCAGCAGCCAAGACCGATCCGGGTGGACCGGGGAGCTGTTTTTT
v_call: TRBV27; d_call: NA; clone_size: NA; j_call: TRBJ2-7; cdr3_aa: CASSWGPAYEQYF; cdr3_nt: TGTGCCAGCAGTTGGGGCCCTGCCTACGAGCAGTACTTC
v_call: TRBV4-1; d_call: TRBD2; clone_size: NA; j_call: TRBJ2-2; cdr3_aa: CASSLSGGLTGELFF; cdr3_nt: TGCGCCAGCAGCCTTAGCGGGGGGTTAACCGGGGAGCTGTTTTTT
v_call: TRBV2; d_call: NA; clone_size: medium-sized; j_call: TRBJ1-6; cdr3_aa: CASSGFEPNSPLHF; cdr3_nt: TGTGCCAGCAGTGGATTCGAACCCAATTCACCCCTCCACTTT
v_call: TRBV6-5; d_call: TRBD1; clone_size: NA; j_call: TRBJ2-1; cdr3_aa: CASRRQGANNEQFF; cdr3_nt: TGTGCCAGCAGGAGACAGGGGGCCAACAATGAGCAGTTCTTC
v_call: TRBV6-5; d_call: TRBD1; clone_size: NA; j_call: TRBJ1-1; cdr3_aa: CASMTGIEAFF; cdr3_nt: TGTGCCAGCATGACAGGGATCGAAGCTTTCTTT
v_call: TRBV5-4; d_call: TRBD1; clone_size: medium-sized; j_call: TRBJ2-1; cdr3_aa: CASSLTGGEQFF; cdr3_nt: TGTGCCAGCAGCTTGACAGGGGGTGAGCAGTTCTTC
v_call: TRBV28; d_call: NA; clone_size: NA; j_call: TRBJ1-3; cdr3_aa: CASSLGRNSGNTIYF; cdr3_nt: TGTGCCAGCAGTTTGGGCAGAAACTCTGGAAACACCATATATTTT
v_call: TRBV7-8; d_call: TRBD2; clone_size: NA; j_call: TRBJ2-1; cdr3_aa: CASSLGLAVNNEQFF; cdr3_nt: TGTGCCAGCAGCTTGGGACTAGCGGTTAACAATGAGCAGTTCTTC
v_call: TRBV27; d_call: NA; clone_size: few; j_call: TRBJ1-5; cdr3_aa: CASSLIGQPQHF; cdr3_nt: TGTGCCAGCAGTTTGATAGGTCAGCCCCAGCATTTT
v_call: TRBV4-1; d_call: NA; clone_size: NA; j_call: TRBJ1-1; cdr3_aa: CASSQVTQAEAFF; cdr3_nt: TGCGCCAGCAGCCAAGTAACCCAGGCGGAAGCTTTCTTT
v_call: TRBV7-8; d_call: TRBD1; clone_size: NA; j_call: TRBJ1-2; cdr3_aa: CATDGTDIGYTF; cdr3_nt: TGTGCCACCGACGGGACAGATATTGGCTACACCTTC
v_call: TRBV27; d_call: TRBD1; clone_size: NA; j_call: TRBJ2-7; cdr3_aa: CASSLADRGYEQYF; cdr3_nt: TGTGCCAGCAGTTTGGCGGACAGGGGCTACGAGCAGTACTTC
v_call: TRBV28; d_call: TRBD2; clone_size: NA; j_call: TRBJ2-7; cdr3_aa: CASRALGGREVGVVPYEQYF; cdr3_nt: TGTGCCAGCAGAGCCCTCGGGGGACGGGAGGTTGGCGTCGTACCCTACGAGCAGTACTTC
v_call: TRBV4-3; d_call: NA; clone_size: NA; j_call: TRBJ2-1; cdr3_aa: CASSQDPPGTDTYNEQFF; cdr3_nt: TGCGCCAGCAGCCAAGACCCTCCAGGGACGGATACCTACAATGAGCAGTTCTTC
v_call: TRBV27; d_call: NA; clone_size: NA; j_call: TRBJ1-1; cdr3_aa: CASRGDNTEAFF; cdr3_nt: TGTGCCAGCAGGGGCGATAACACTGAAGCTTTCTTT
v_call: TRBV6-5; d_call: TRBD1; clone_size: medium-sized; j_call: TRBJ1-1; cdr3_aa: CASRETGGEDTEAFF; cdr3_nt: TGTGCCAGCAGGGAAACAGGGGGCGAGGACACTGAAGCTTTCTTT
v_call: TRBV28; d_call: NA; clone_size: few; j_call: TRBJ1-1; cdr3_aa: CASSLDSMNTEAFF; cdr3_nt: TGTGCCAGCAGTTTGGACAGTATGAACACTGAAGCTTTCTTT
v_call: TRBV14; d_call: NA; clone_size: NA; j_call: TRBJ2-1; cdr3_aa: CASSQDRLGSIYYNEQFF; cdr3_nt: TGTGCCAGCAGCCAAGACCGATTAGGCAGTATTTACTACAATGAGCAGTTCTTC
v_call: TRBV6-1; d_call: NA; clone_size: NA; j_call: TRBJ1-5; cdr3_aa: CASIEQGWPQHF; cdr3_nt: TGTGCCAGCATCGAGCAGGGTTGGCCCCAGCATTTT
v_call: TRBV7-2; d_call: TRBD1; clone_size: NA; j_call: TRBJ1-2; cdr3_aa: CASSLNSGTGLGYTF; cdr3_nt: TGTGCCAGCAGCTTAAACTCTGGGACAGGGCTTGGCTACACCTTC
v_call: TRBV5-4; d_call: TRBD2; clone_size: many; j_call: TRBJ2-1; cdr3_aa: CASSTGTSTNEQFF; cdr3_nt: TGTGCCAGCAGCACAGGGACTAGCACCAATGAGCAGTTCTTC
v_call: TRBV6-5; d_call: NA; clone_size: NA; j_call: TRBJ2-2; cdr3_aa: CASSYSEGGGGELFF; cdr3_nt: TGTGCCAGCAGTTACTCCGAGGGGGGCGGCGGGGAGCTGTTTTTT
v_call: TRBV28; d_call: TRBD1; clone_size: NA; j_call: TRBJ1-1; cdr3_aa: CASRHHGTGTEAFF; cdr3_nt: TGTGCCAGCAGACACCACGGGACAGGGACTGAAGCTTTCTTT
v_call: TRBV19; d_call: NA; clone_size: few; j_call: TRBJ1-2; cdr3_aa: CASSEVDRSYGYTF; cdr3_nt: TGTGCCAGTAGTGAGGTCGACCGATCCTATGGCTACACCTTC
v_call: TRBV27; d_call: NA; clone_size: NA; j_call: TRBJ2-5; cdr3_aa: CAIRIGETQYF; cdr3_nt: TGTGCCATCAGGATTGGCGAGACCCAGTACTTC
v_call: TRBV6-5; d_call: NA; clone_size: NA; j_call: TRBJ2-2; cdr3_aa: CASSPNGGTGELFF; cdr3_nt: TGTGCCAGCAGCCCTAATGGCGGGACCGGGGAGCTGTTTTTT
v_call: TRBV6-5; d_call: NA; clone_size: once; j_call: TRBJ2-5; cdr3_aa: CASKNADGRQETQYF; cdr3_nt: TGTGCCAGCAAAAACGCCGACGGCAGGCAAGAGACCCAGTACTTC
v_call: TRBV5-4; d_call: NA; clone_size: NA; j_call: TRBJ1-1; cdr3_aa: CASSLGTSYEAFF; cdr3_nt: TGTGCCAGCAGCTTGGGGACAAGCTATGAAGCTTTCTTT